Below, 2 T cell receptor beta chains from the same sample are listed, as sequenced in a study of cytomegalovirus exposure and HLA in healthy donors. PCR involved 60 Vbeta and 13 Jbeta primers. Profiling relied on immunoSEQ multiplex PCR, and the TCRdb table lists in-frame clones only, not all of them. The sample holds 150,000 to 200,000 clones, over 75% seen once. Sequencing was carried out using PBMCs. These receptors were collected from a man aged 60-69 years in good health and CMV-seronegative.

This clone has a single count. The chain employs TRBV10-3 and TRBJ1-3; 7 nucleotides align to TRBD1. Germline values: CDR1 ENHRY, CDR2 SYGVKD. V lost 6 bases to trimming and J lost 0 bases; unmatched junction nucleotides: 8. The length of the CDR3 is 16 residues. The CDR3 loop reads CAISPRDRDSGNTIYF. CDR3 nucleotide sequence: TGTGCCATCAGCCCCCGGGACAGAGACTCTGGAAACACCATATATTTT.

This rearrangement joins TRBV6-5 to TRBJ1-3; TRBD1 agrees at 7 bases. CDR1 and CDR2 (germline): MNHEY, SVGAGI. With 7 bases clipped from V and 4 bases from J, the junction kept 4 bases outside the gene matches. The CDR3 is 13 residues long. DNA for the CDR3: TGTGCCAGCAAGGGGGCAGCGGGAAACACCATATATTTT. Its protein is CASKGAAGNTIYF.